The 14 T cell receptor beta chains presented below share a single source sample, sequenced in a study of cytomegalovirus exposure and HLA in healthy donors. Vbeta (60) and Jbeta (13) primers were used in the PCR. Assay: immunoSEQ multiplex PCR; the TCRdb copy retains only in-frame clones and omits some. Among under 150,000 clones listed, 60% to 85% were seen once. Sequenced: PBMCs. The receptor set was obtained from a woman aged 40-49 years in good health and CMV-seronegative.

This clone came up a few times. The chain links TRBV28 to TRBJ2-7; tentatively, D is TRBD2 (5 bases). Trimming took off 4 bases at V and 2 bases at J, with 15 bases between the two ends. CDR3 length: 15 residues. Germline values: CDR1 MDHEN, CDR2 SYDVKM. The CDR3 DNA follows: TGTGCCAGCAGTTCCGGTGGAGCGGCCCCCTACGAGCAGTACTTC. Encoded protein: CASSSGGAAPYEQYF. Variable domain in full (rest from reference TRBV28 and TRBJ2-7): DVKVTQSSRYLVKRTGEKVFLECVQDMDHENMFWYRQDPGLGLRLIYFSYDVKMKEKGDIPEGYSVSREKKERFSLILESASTNQTSMYLCASSSGGAAPYEQYFGPGTRLTVT.

The CDR3 reads CASYAGTADTQYF. The CDR3 nucleotides read TGTGCCAGCTATGCGGGAACCGCAGATACGCAGTATTTT. This chain connects TRBV7-3 to TRBJ2-3; D perhaps matches TRBD2 (6 bases). This CDR3 has 13 residues. Trimming took off 8 bases at V and 4 bases at J, with 13 bases between the two ends. The germline CDR1 and CDR2 sequences are SGHTA and FQGTGA.

The V and J genes are TRBV7-9 and TRBJ2-7; TRBD1 is a possible D gene (6 bases). Trimming took off 6 bases at V and 6 bases at J, with 15 bases between the two ends. The CDR3 extends over 13 amino acids. Germline CDR1 SEHNR, CDR2 FQNEAQ (reference sequence). The CDR3: CASSISRGGEQYF. CDR3 sequence (DNA): TGTGCCAGCAGTATCTCCAGGGGCGGCGAGCAGTACTTC.

The chain is built from TRBV28 and TRBJ1-5; 7 nucleotides match TRBD1. With V trimmed by 2 bases and J by 1 base, 5 bases remained unmatched. Germline CDR1 is MDHEN and CDR2 is SYDVKM. CDR3 length equals 16 residues. CDR3 nucleotides: TGTGCCAGCAGTTTAGTGCAGGGGGGAAGCAATCAGCCCCAGCATTTT. The encoded protein is CASSLVQGGSNQPQHF.

For this clone: Other DNA sequences in this sample translate to the same CDR3. V gene TRBV19 combines with J gene TRBJ2-6; TRBD1 matches 10 bases. The CDR3 is 16 amino acids. After removal of 8 bases from V and 4 bases from J, the junction contained 8 bases not matched to a gene. Germline lookup yields CDR1 LNHDA and CDR2 SQIVND (reference sequence). The CDR3 DNA follows: TGTGCCAGTGGGGACAGGGGAAGCTCCGGGGCCAACGTCCTGACTTTC. This codes for CASGDRGSSGANVLTF. Drawing the rest from reference TRBV19 and TRBJ2-6, the complete variable domain is DGGITQSPKYLFRKEGQNVTLSCEQNLNHDAMYWYRQDPGQGLRLIYYSQIVNDFQKGDIAEGYSVSREKKESFPLTVTSAQKNPTAFYLCASGDRGSSGANVLTFGAGSRLTVL.

The CDR3 DNA reads TGTGCCAGCAGGATTAGCGGGGGGAACGAGCAGTACTTC. This gives the protein CASRISGGNEQYF. This sequence joins TRBV27 and TRBJ2-7; TRBD2 agrees at 10 bases. V dropped 6 bases and J dropped 5; count of bases not matched to a gene: 4. Per germline, CDR1 MNHEY and CDR2 SMNVEV (reference sequence). The CDR3 covers 13 residues.

V is TRBV30 and J is TRBJ2-1; no definite D call. The CDR3 extends over 11 amino acids. Germline V gene sequence: CDR1 GTSNPN, CDR2 SVGIG (reference sequence). V dropped 1 base and J dropped 9 bases, with 7 bases sitting between them. CDR3 loop: CAWSDNGEQFF. CDR3 in DNA: TGTGCCTGGAGTGATAACGGTGAGCAGTTCTTC.

This clone was observed once. V is TRBV27 and J is TRBJ2-5; a weak D match, TRBD2 (5 bases). CDR3 length: 12 residues. V lost 6 bases and J lost 7, with 12 bases in between. Per the germline V gene, CDR1 is MNHEY and CDR2 is SMNVEV (reference sequence). CDR3 protein: CASSSPSGTQYF. CDR3 nucleotides: TGTGCCAGCAGCTCCCCGAGCGGGACCCAGTACTTC.

This sequence joins TRBV5-1 and TRBJ1-1, with TRBD1 matching over 8 bases. Trimming took 5 bases from V and 7 from J; bases not matched to a gene: 13. CDR3 length: 15 residues. CDR1 and CDR2 from the germline V gene are SGHRS and YFSETQ. CDR3 region: CASRRTGGPSHEAFF. The CDR3 coding sequence is TGCGCCAGCAGACGTACAGGGGGGCCCTCCCATGAAGCTTTCTTT. Looking up the rest from reference TRBV5-1 and TRBJ1-1 gives the full variable domain: KAGVTQTPRYLIKTRGQQVTLSCSPISGHRSVSWYQQTPGQGLQFLFEYFSETQRNKGNFPGRFSGRQFSNSRSEMNVSTLELGDSALYLCASRRTGGPSHEAFFGQGTRLTVV.

The table lists this clone with a few counts. The chain carries TRBV29-1 and TRBJ2-1; TRBD2 agrees at 13 bases. This CDR3 is built from 14 residues. V shed 7 bases and J 7 bases; nucleotides not matched to a gene: 7. CDR1 is SQVTM, CDR2 ANQGSEA, per germline. The CDR3 DNA reads as TGCAGCGCCACTAGCGGGGGGGAATGGAATGAGCAGTTCTTC. Amino acids: CSATSGGEWNEQFF.

The rearrangement joins TRBV29-1 to TRBJ2-1; the D gene is possibly TRBD2 (6 bases). Germline loops: CDR1 SQVTM, CDR2 ANQGSEA. The CDR3 extends over 14 amino acids. The germline V and J ends were trimmed by 4 bases and 9 bases, with 19 bases remaining between them. CDR3 residues: CSVGIGTSTVEQFF. The CDR3 DNA is TGCAGCGTTGGAATAGGGACTTCCACGGTTGAGCAGTTCTTC.

The chain links TRBV6-5 to TRBJ2-2; D perhaps matches TRBD2 (7 bases). The CDR3 totals 15 residues. Germline V gene data show CDR1 as MNHEY and CDR2 as SVGAGI. The ends were cut back, 8 bases at V and 6 bases at J, with 19 bases in the middle. The CDR3 DNA follows: TGTGCCAGCGAGAACAGGGCGCGGGGGCCCGGGGAGCTGTTTTTT. It yields the protein CASENRARGPGELFF.

V and J are TRBV7-9 and TRBJ2-2; TRBD2 matches at 12 bases. This CDR3 comprises 16 residues. In germline, CDR1 is SEHNR, CDR2 FQNEAQ (reference sequence). The V and J ends lost 7 bases and 4 bases, in that order; junction bases with no gene match: 7. CDR3 nucleotide sequence: TGTGCCAGCACCAAGACTAGCGGGGGCCTCACCGGGGAGCTGTTTTTT. This sequence encodes CASTKTSGGLTGELFF.

This clone has more than one count but fewer than ten. CDR3 sequence (DNA): TGTGCCAGCAGTTCGCACAGGGAAATAGCGCACGGGGAGCTGTTTTTT. Protein product: CASSSHREIAHGELFF. The genes are TRBV6-5 and TRBJ2-2, with D tentatively TRBD1 (6 bases). The CDR3 runs 16 residues. The germline V gene encodes CDR1 MNHEY and CDR2 SVGAGI. V lost 4 bases and J lost 7, with 19 bases in between.